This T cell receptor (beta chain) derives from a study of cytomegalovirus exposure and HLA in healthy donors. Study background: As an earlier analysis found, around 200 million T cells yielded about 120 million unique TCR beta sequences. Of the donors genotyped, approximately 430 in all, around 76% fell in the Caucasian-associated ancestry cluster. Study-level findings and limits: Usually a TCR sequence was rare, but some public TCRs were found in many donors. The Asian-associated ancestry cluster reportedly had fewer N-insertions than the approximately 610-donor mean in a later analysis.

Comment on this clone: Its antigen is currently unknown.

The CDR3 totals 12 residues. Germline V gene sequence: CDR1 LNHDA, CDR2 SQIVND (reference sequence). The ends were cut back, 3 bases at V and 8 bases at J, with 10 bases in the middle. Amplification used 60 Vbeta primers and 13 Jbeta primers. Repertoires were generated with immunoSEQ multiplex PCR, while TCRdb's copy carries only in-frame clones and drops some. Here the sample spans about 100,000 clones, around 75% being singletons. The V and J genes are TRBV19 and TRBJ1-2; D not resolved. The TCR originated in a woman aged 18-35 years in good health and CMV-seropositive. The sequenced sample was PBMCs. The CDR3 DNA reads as TGTGCCAGTAGTATGGGTCAGGTCGGCTACACCTTC. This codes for CASSMGQVGYTF.